The 21 T cell receptor beta chains listed next were all sequenced from one sample in a study of human T cells and chemical hapten exposure. Each CDR3 protein is one row after TCRdb ran MiXCR on the RACE reads. This sample yields 370,000 or so distinct CDR3 sequences, of which nearly 5% are seen a single time; under 2.5% belongs to the top ten. The time point is: patch test 1, 2 weeks after DPC sensitization. As for treatment: therapeutic diphenylcyclopropenone sensitization with weekly scalp DPC. The source material was whole blood, sampled in connection with sensitization to the hapten diphenylcyclopropenone (DPC). The receptors come from a woman aged 45-65 years with alopecia areata. Some clones in this sample may be carry-over from other donors' samples.

There are a few counts of this clonotype. The chain uses TRBV15 and TRBJ1-2, with D perhaps matching TRBD1 (6 bases). The germline CDR1 and CDR2 sequences are LNHNV and YYDKDF (reference sequence). V lost 1 base to trimming and J lost 6 bases, with 12 bases between them. This CDR3 spans 14 amino acids. DNA of the CDR3: TGTGCCACCAGCAGAGTGGGGGGGGCGGATGGCTACACCTTC. Protein sequence: CATSRVGGADGYTF.

There are many counts of this clonotype. The chain links TRBV11-2 to TRBJ2-2; TRBD1 agrees at 8 bases. J was trimmed by 5 bases and V by 5 bases; bases with no gene match: 1. CDR3 length: 13 amino acids. Germline assignment: CDR1 SGHAT and CDR2 FQNNGV. CDR3 loop: CASSQGATGELFF. DNA for the CDR3: TGTGCCAGCAGCCAGGGGGCAACCGGGGAGCTGTTTTTT.

This clonotype was picked up a small number of times. V and J are TRBV7-2 and TRBJ2-3; perhaps TRBD1 as D (5 bases). Trimming stripped 4 bases from V and 4 bases from J, with 12 bases between. Germline CDR1 SGHTA, CDR2 FQGNSA. CDR3 length equals 14 residues. The CDR3 region has the DNA TGTGCCAGCAGCTCCCAAGGGGCCTCAGATACGCAGTATTTT. It yields the protein CASSSQGASDTQYF.

Ten or more counts support this clonotype. The chain is built from TRBV20-1 and TRBJ2-7; 7 bases agree with TRBD1. CDR1 DFQATT and CDR2 SNEGSKA come from the germline V gene (reference sequence). The V and J ends lost 4 bases and 2 bases, in that order; junction bases with no gene match: 8. This CDR3 has 14 amino acids. The CDR3 nucleotides read TGCAGTGCTATAGATGGGACAGCAGCCTACGAGCAGTACTTC. It encodes CSAIDGTAAYEQYF.

This clonotype appeared many times. This chain links TRBV7-2 with TRBJ2-7; 9 bases align to TRBD1. Per germline, CDR1 SGHTA and CDR2 FQGNSA. The CDR3 loop spans 15 amino acids. The junction had 8 bases not matched to a gene; V was cut back by 4 bases and J by 4 bases. CDR3 in DNA: TGTGCCAGCAGCTCGCCGGGACAGGGCAGTTACGAGCAGTACTTC. As protein: CASSSPGQGSYEQYF. The whole variable domain, remainder taken from reference TRBV7-2 and TRBJ2-7, is GAGVSQSPSNKVTEKGKDVELRCDPISGHTALYWYRQSLGQGLEFLIYFQGNSAPDKSGLPSDRFSAERTGGSVSTLTIQRTQQEDSAVYLCASSSPGQGSYEQYFGPGTRLTVT.

This clonotype was seen many times. The V call is TRBV13, the J call TRBJ1-1; D not resolved. Germline assignment: CDR1 PRHDT and CDR2 FYEKMQ (reference sequence). The CDR3 is 14 residues long. V lost 5 bases and J lost 3, with 13 bases in between. CDR3: CASSSWLGHTEAFF. CDR3 sequence (DNA): TGTGCCAGCAGCAGCTGGTTGGGTCACACTGAAGCTTTCTTT.

Ten or more counts support this clonotype. The V call is TRBV9, the J call TRBJ2-3, with TRBD2 identical over 7 bases. The junction had 6 bases not matched to a gene; V was cut back by 0 bases and J by 5 bases. Per the germline V gene, CDR1 is SGDLS and CDR2 is YYNGEE. This CDR3 spans 15 amino acids. CDR3: CASSVASGAGDTQYF. Written as DNA, the CDR3 is TGTGCCAGCAGCGTAGCCAGCGGGGCCGGAGATACGCAGTATTTT.

This clonotype showed up just a few times. The V call is TRBV10-3, the J call TRBJ2-7; D unclear. Trimming removed 2 bases at V and 2 bases at J, with 4 bases between. The CDR3 runs to 12 residues. The germline V gene has CDR1 ENHRY and CDR2 SYGVKD. CDR3 in DNA: TGTGCCATCAGTGAGGACCCCTACGAGCAGTACTTC. The encoded protein is CAISEDPYEQYF.

This clonotype was observed a few times. The DNA is omitted, as the CDR3 cannot be located on it reliably, and the CDR3 follows TCRdb's listing. The chain is built from TRBV7-5 and TRBJ2-7; TRBD1 was called by the table and not checked on the DNA. TRBV7-5 is a pseudogene. The CDR3 contains 16 residues when both ends are counted. CDR3 residues: CISVPEITGLAYEQYF.

The rearrangement links TRBV4-2 to TRBJ1-2; 8 bases match TRBD1. The CDR3 loop spans 13 amino acids. Germline V lookup: CDR1 LGHNA, CDR2 YNFKEQ. After removal of 1 base from V and 8 bases from J, the junction contained 3 bases not matched to a gene. The CDR3: CASSQAQGDGYTF. The CDR3 coding sequence is TGTGCCAGCAGCCAAGCACAGGGGGACGGCTACACCTTC.

This clonotype was counted ten times or more. The genes are TRBV7-6 and TRBJ2-5; no definite D call. This CDR3 comprises 15 residues. Germline V gene lookup returns CDR1 SGHVS and CDR2 FNYEAQ. The V end lost 1 base, the J end lost 3 bases, and 12 bases lay between the germline ends. Here the CDR3 DNA reads TGTGCCAGCAGCTTAGGAGCGATCCTTGAAGAGACCCAGTACTTC. This translates into CASSLGAILEETQYF.

This clonotype occurred many times. V gene TRBV7-9 combines with J gene TRBJ2-7, with 8 bases fitting TRBD1. The V gene's germline CDR1 is SEHNR and CDR2 FQNEAQ (reference sequence). With 5 bases clipped from V and 2 bases from J, the junction kept 11 bases outside the gene matches. The CDR3 is 16 residues long. CDR3 sequence (DNA): TGTGCCAGCAGCCCGACCCCGGGACAGGAGGCCTACGAGCAGTACTTC. Residues: CASSPTPGQEAYEQYF.

This clonotype was observed a handful of times. The V gene is TRBV7-2, the J gene TRBJ2-7; D is unclear. Looked up from germline, CDR1 is SGHTA and CDR2 is FQGNSA. The ends were cut back, 1 base at V and 1 base at J, with 11 bases in the middle. This CDR3 spans 15 amino acids. In DNA form, the CDR3 reads TGTGCCAGCAGCTTAGTCCCGGACGGATCCTACGAGCAGTACTTC. The encoded protein is CASSLVPDGSYEQYF.

There are many counts of this clonotype. The rearrangement joins TRBV7-9 to TRBJ2-4; possibly TRBD1 or TRBD2 for D (5 bases each). V was pared by 5 bases and J by 1 base, with 18 bases between. The CDR3 covers 17 residues. Germline loops: CDR1 SEHNR, CDR2 FQNEAQ (reference sequence). CDR3 sequence (DNA): TGTGCCAGCAGCAGGGACGCAGGCGGTGTGGCCAAAAACATTCAGTACTTC. Its translation is CASSRDAGGVAKNIQYF.

The chain links TRBV13 to TRBJ1-4; TRBD1 is a possible D gene (5 bases). The CDR3 runs to 16 residues. V gave up 5 bases and J gave up 8 bases, with 21 bases separating them. Germline lookup yields CDR1 PRHDT and CDR2 FYEKMQ (reference sequence). CDR3 amino acids: CASSPNFGTLKEKLFF. The CDR3 DNA is TGTGCCAGCAGCCCGAACTTCGGGACCCTAAAGGAAAAACTGTTTTTT.

A few counts support this clonotype. V usage is TRBV2 and J usage is TRBJ1-1; D gene unclear. The ends were cut back, 7 bases at V and 0 bases at J, with 6 bases in the middle. Germline V lookup: CDR1 SNHLY, CDR2 FYNNEI. This CDR3 has 12 amino acids. The CDR3 DNA reads TGTGCCAGCATTAACGTGAACACTGAAGCTTTCTTT. As protein: CASINVNTEAFF. The variable domain in full, completed from reference TRBV2 and TRBJ1-1, reads EPEVTQTPSHQVTQMGQEVILRCVPISNHLYFYWYRQILGQKVEFLVSFYNNEISEKSEIFDDQFSVERPDGSNFTLKIRSTKLEDSAMYFCASINVNTEAFFGQGTRLTVV.

This chain joins TRBV28 and TRBJ1-5; the D gene is possibly TRBD1 (6 bases). The V and J ends lost 8 bases and 3 bases respectively, with 14 bases between them. Germline loops: CDR1 MDHEN, CDR2 SYDVKM. The CDR3 is 14 residues long. The CDR3 sequence: CASLGGSDNQPQHF. DNA of the CDR3: TGTGCCAGCCTGGGGGGCAGTGACAATCAGCCCCAGCATTTT.

This clonotype occurred many times. This chain links TRBV29-1 with TRBJ1-2; tentatively, D is TRBD1 (6 bases). Germline CDR1 and CDR2: SQVTM and ANQGSEA. V lost 7 bases and J 5 bases, leaving 23 bases between the germline ends. CDR3 length: 15 amino acids. The CDR3 sequence: CSASTRGGTPYGYTF. In DNA, the CDR3 is TGCAGCGCTTCCACCCGCGGCGGGACACCTTATGGCTACACCTTC.

This clonotype came up many times. V usage is TRBV7-9 and J usage is TRBJ2-3; D may be TRBD1 or TRBD2 (5 bases each). The germline V gene encodes CDR1 SEHNR and CDR2 FQNEAQ (reference sequence). The CDR3 covers 14 residues. Between the trimmed V and J ends, which lost 0 bases and 4 bases, there was a span of 8 bases. CDR3 sequence: CASSLAGRPDTQYF. As DNA, the CDR3 is TGTGCCAGCAGCTTAGCGGGACGGCCAGATACGCAGTATTTT.

This clonotype was found many times. The chain links TRBV2 to TRBJ1-2; no reliable D call. Germline V CDR1 and CDR2: SNHLY, FYNNEI. Trimming shortened V by 10 bases and J by 7 bases, and 10 bases separated the two germline ends. This CDR3 region has 10 residues. The CDR3 loop is CATPSAGYTF. CDR3 DNA: TGTGCCACCCCGAGTGCTGGCTACACCTTC. Combining the CDR3 with reference TRBV2 and TRBJ1-2 gives the whole variable domain EPEVTQTPSHQVTQMGQEVILRCVPISNHLYFYWYRQILGQKVEFLVSFYNNEISEKSEIFDDQFSVERPDGSNFTLKIRSTKLEDSAMYFCATPSAGYTFGSGTRLTVV.

This clonotype was seen at least ten times. The chain carries TRBV5-1 and TRBJ2-7; D may correspond to TRBD1 or TRBD2 (5 bases each). V was shortened by 5 bases and J by 6 bases, with 21 bases between the two germline ends. Germline values: CDR1 SGHRS, CDR2 YFSETQ. CDR3 size: 15 residues. The CDR3 DNA reads as TGCGCCAGCAGTCCCGGACTCAACGGTCAGGGCGAGCAGTACTTC. This translates into CASSPGLNGQGEQYF.